Below, 10 T cell receptor beta chains from the same sample are listed, as sequenced in a study of regulatory T cells in long-lasting Graves disease. CDR3-region Arm-PCR and iRepertoire HTBI primers produced the TCR beta libraries. TCRdb reprocessed the multiplex PCR reads via MiXCR and lists one record per CDR3 protein. The sample has over 500,000 distinct CDR3 sequences, approximately 15% seen once. As to time point: newly diagnosed GD, antithyroid drugs for less than 3 months. From RNA extracted from PBMCs, the TCR library was made. The same sample was also studied in work on T cells in Graves' hyperthyroidism and ophthalmopathy.

The input for sequencing was peripheral blood mononuclear cells (PBMCs), taken at new diagnosis, from a patient treated with antithyroid drugs. The receptors were gathered from a woman under 40 with Graves disease.

In DNA, the CDR3 is TGCAGTGCCTCAGGGGTTCAGTGGACCAAGAACACTGAAGCTTTCTTT. Protein: CSASGVQWTKNTEAFF. V is TRBV20-1 and J is TRBJ1-1, with D possibly matching TRBD1 (6 bases). Germline V gene lookup returns CDR1 DFQATT and CDR2 SNEGSKA (reference sequence). The CDR3 is 16 amino acids. Trimming stripped 6 bases from V and 1 base from J, with 21 bases between.

This clonotype was recorded at least ten times. The V gene is TRBV7-9, the J gene TRBJ2-7; 9 bases agree with TRBD1. The germline V gene has CDR1 SEHNR and CDR2 FQNEAQ (reference sequence). The J segment lost 4 bases and the V segment lost 4 bases, leaving 8 bases of the junction unmatched. The CDR3 covers 15 residues. Here the CDR3 reads CASSSLGQGRYEQYF. CDR3 coding DNA: TGTGCCAGCAGCTCTCTGGGACAGGGAAGGTACGAGCAGTACTTC.

This chain connects TRBV15 to TRBJ2-5, with 9 bases identical to TRBD1. V trimming: 3 bases; J trimming: 1 base; junction bases outside the gene matches: 3. From germline, CDR1 is LNHNV and CDR2 YYDKDF (reference sequence). This CDR3 has 15 amino acids. Here the CDR3 DNA reads TGTGCCACCAGCAGGAGACAGGGGGGCCAAGAGACCCAGTACTTC. As protein: CATSRRQGGQETQYF.

There are many counts of this clonotype. The chain uses TRBV6-1 and TRBJ2-5, with D possibly called TRBD1 or TRBD2 (7 bases each). This CDR3 comprises 15 residues. Germline lookup yields CDR1 MNHNS and CDR2 SASEGT. The V end was cut by 2 bases, the J end by 7 bases, with 17 bases between. In DNA form, the CDR3 reads TGTGCCAGCAGTGAAACACGACAGGGAGGGGCGACCCAGTACTTC. Translating gives CASSETRQGGATQYF.

This chain connects TRBV20-1 to TRBJ2-1; 10 nucleotides agree with TRBD2. Germline trimming cut 0 bases from V and 8 bases from J; bases unmatched to any gene: 7. Per the germline V gene, CDR1 is DFQATT and CDR2 is SNEGSKA (reference sequence). This CDR3 has 15 residues. CDR3 amino acids: CSARDLLAGDDEQFF. CDR3 nucleotide sequence: TGCAGTGCTAGAGATTTGCTAGCGGGAGACGATGAGCAGTTCTTC.

The rearrangement links TRBV6-5 to TRBJ2-2, with D tentatively TRBD1 (5 bases). With 0 bases removed from V and 1 base from J, the gap between germline ends came to 15 bases. This CDR3 has 18 amino acids. CDR1 MNHEY and CDR2 SVGAGI come from the germline V gene. This CDR3 reads CASSYSKSGSRNTGELFF. The DNA for the CDR3 is TGTGCCAGCAGTTACTCGAAATCAGGGTCACGGAACACCGGGGAGCTGTTTTTT.

The rearrangement links TRBV11-2 to TRBJ2-5; 9 bases are a match to TRBD2. This CDR3 region has 16 residues. Germline CDR1 and CDR2: SGHAT and FQNNGV. V lost 5 bases to trimming and J lost 0 bases; unmatched junction nucleotides: 7. Written as DNA, the CDR3 is TGTGCCAGCAGCACTGGGACTAGCCGAAACCAAGAGACCCAGTACTTC. Translated, it gives CASSTGTSRNQETQYF.

This clonotype was seen only once. This sequence joins TRBV19 and TRBJ2-1; D unresolved. V gave up 4 bases and J gave up 0 bases, with 16 bases separating them. The germline V gene encodes CDR1 LNHDA and CDR2 SQIVND (reference sequence). There are 17 residues in the CDR3. CDR3 loop: CASSTRTVFRSYNEQFF. CDR3 sequence (DNA): TGTGCCAGTAGTACCCGAACAGTTTTCCGCTCCTACAATGAGCAGTTCTTC.

This clonotype showed up many times. This chain uses TRBV27 with TRBJ1-6; D is undetermined. Germline assignment: CDR1 MNHEY and CDR2 SMNVEV (reference sequence). Trimming left V 3 bases short and J 10 bases short, with 10 bases between. This CDR3 is 13 amino acids long. CDR3 coding DNA: TGTGCCAGCAGTTTCGACCGGGCGTCACCCCTCCACTTT. As protein: CASSFDRASPLHF.

This clonotype has a handful of counts. The V call is TRBV27, the J call TRBJ2-7; no clear D gene. Germline V gene sequence: CDR1 MNHEY, CDR2 SMNVEV (reference sequence). The CDR3 sequence is 13 residues long. The ends were cut back, 2 bases at V and 1 base at J, with 6 bases in the middle. CDR3: CASSLKGSYEQYF. CDR3 bases: TGTGCCAGCAGTTTAAAGGGATCCTACGAGCAGTACTTC.